The clone carrying this TCR beta chain was observed a single time. Its target is unknown. CDR1 and CDR2 from the germline V gene are MNHEY and SMNVEV (reference sequence). V was clipped by 4 bases and J by 2 bases; unmatched bases: 12. CDR3 size: 17 residues. These data come from a study of cytomegalovirus exposure and HLA in healthy donors. The PCR contained 60 Vbeta and 13 Jbeta primers. Only in-frame clones appear in the TCRdb table, and some are missing; sequencing was by immunoSEQ multiplex PCR. The table lists some 170,000 clones, over 70% of them singletons. Study-wide findings and caveats: Later work showed greater clonal expansion in HLA-associated TCR beta chains than in equally common others.

The TCR sequence derives from a man between 18 and 29 years old in good health and CMV-seropositive. V usage is TRBV27 and J usage is TRBJ2-7; 9 bases align to TRBD1. The sequencing input was PBMCs. CDR3 DNA sequence: TGTGCCAGCAGTTCCATCAGAGGACAGGGGAACCCCTACGAGCAGTACTTC. It specifies CASSSIRGQGNPYEQYF.